This T cell receptor beta chain was observed in a study of T cell repertoires in cytomegalovirus infection. For the study at large: Selection of CMV epitopes for the study included recently identified HLA-C-restricted and well-studied HLA-B-restricted ones. CMV infection together with matching HLA type was indicated by public TCR beta signatures.

A note on this clonotype: Its cognate antigen is unknown.

TCRdb reprocessed the reads with MiXCR, giving one entry per CDR3 protein. The top ten hold about 45% of the sample, which has around 430,000 distinct CDR3 sequences, about 44% seen once. General study findings and limits: In two of eight donors, the top clonotype was HLA-C-restricted CMV-specific.

This CDR3 has 14 amino acids. Germline assignment: CDR1 MNHNY and CDR2 SVGAGI (reference sequence). V shed 6 bases and J shed 8 bases, with 19 bases lying between them. The sequencing here drew on cultured PBMCs, taken from culture after CMV antigen stimulation. This clonotype originated in a human donor in good health (CMV status not recorded). Some clones in this sample may be carry-over from other donors' samples. This rearrangement joins TRBV6-6 to TRBJ2-5; D possibly corresponds to TRBD2 (5 bases). The CDR3 loop is CASRPVELRGTQYF. In DNA, the CDR3 is TGTGCCAGCAGACCGGTGGAGCTACGGGGAACCCAGTACTTC.